This T cell receptor (beta chain) was recovered during a study of beta chain features in type 1 diabetes. Regarding the study as a whole: Junctions at VDJ sites from type 1 diabetes patients had fewer insertions and more deletions. Possible PCR preference for shorter templates applied equally to patients and controls. Across all four CD4+ subsets, people with type 1 diabetes showed modestly shorter TCRB CDR3s. The study left unresolved whether HLA type influences TCRB rearrangement. Patients' naive, central memory and regulatory TCRB repertoires appeared more alike than those of healthy donors.

Every isolated RNA sample was fully reverse transcribed, so sequencing captured expressed TCRB transcripts. The table came from immunoSEQ multiplex PCR; TCRdb's copy has only in-frame clones and leaves some out. The table shows hundreds of thousands of clones, with over 7% occurring only once. A word on this clone: Its specificity is unknown.

CDR1 is MNHNS and CDR2 is SASEGT in the germline V gene. The CDR3 extends over 14 amino acids. Trimming took 4 bases from V and 3 from J, leaving 9 bases between them. This chain joins TRBV6-1 and TRBJ1-4; D remains ambiguous. The source of this sequence is a man aged 30-40 years with type 1 diabetes. Sequencing was carried out using central memory CD4+ T cells from blood. CDR3 in DNA: TGTGCCAGCAGTGCGCCGGGATCTAATGAAAAACTGTTTTTT. This gives the protein CASSAPGSNEKLFF.